This T cell receptor (beta chain) was sequenced during a study of graft-versus-host responses after intestinal transplantation. Study information: Isolated intestinal, liver-intestinal, or multivisceral transplants had been given to the recipients. Anti-thymocyte globulin induction, then tacrolimus and steroids for two to four years, went to all recipients.

Profiled with immunoSEQ multiplex PCR; TCRdb holds only in-frame clones, not every one. The data contain about 64,000 clones, around nine tenths of them singletons. After removal of 2 bases from V and 0 bases from J, the junction contained 6 bases not matched to a gene. Germline V gene sequence: CDR1 SNHLY, CDR2 FYNNEI. This CDR3 comprises 17 residues. Concerning this clone: Its antigen is unidentified.

The study's findings and limits: Subjects displaying graft-donor T cell macrochimerism possessed elevated graft-versus-host to host-versus-graft clonal ratios inside allografts. The recipient marrow held GvH clones, and some of them showed up first in ileum or blood.

The sequence was collected from a human donor who was the organ donor for an intestinal transplant. The specimen comprised unstimulated CD8+ T cells sorted from spleen or lymph node cells, sampled before transplant. The rearrangement links TRBV2 to TRBJ2-3, with TRBD2 matching over 9 bases. This CDR3 reads CASSELREGSSTDTQYF. The CDR3 nucleotides are TGTGCCAGCAGTGAACTGCGGGAGGGCTCTAGCACAGATACGCAGTATTTT.